A single T cell receptor (beta chain) is shown here with its context. Antigen: not known. The CDR3 spans 13 residues. Trimming stripped 0 bases from V and 2 bases from J, with 5 bases between. The germline gives CDR1 SGDLS, CDR2 YYNGEE. This entry belongs to a study of T cell responses to AZD1222 COVID-19 vaccine. Findings of the study overall: At baseline, just 5 or 6 AZD1222 recipients tested seropositive. Per reports, nearly half of all spike-specific TCRs target regions that are unmutated in variants.

TCRdb's copy holds only in-frame clones and misses some; the assay was immunoSEQ multiplex PCR. The sample holds approximately 120,000 clones; about 87% are singletons and the top ten take over 9.5%. V is TRBV9 and J is TRBJ1-2; D not resolved. This specimen was peripheral blood, taken on day 0 of AZD1222 vaccination. This TCR was recovered from an adult in good health. CDR3 DNA: TGTGCCAGCAGCGTAGGAGGGAACTATGGCTACACCTTC. This codes for CASSVGGNYGYTF.